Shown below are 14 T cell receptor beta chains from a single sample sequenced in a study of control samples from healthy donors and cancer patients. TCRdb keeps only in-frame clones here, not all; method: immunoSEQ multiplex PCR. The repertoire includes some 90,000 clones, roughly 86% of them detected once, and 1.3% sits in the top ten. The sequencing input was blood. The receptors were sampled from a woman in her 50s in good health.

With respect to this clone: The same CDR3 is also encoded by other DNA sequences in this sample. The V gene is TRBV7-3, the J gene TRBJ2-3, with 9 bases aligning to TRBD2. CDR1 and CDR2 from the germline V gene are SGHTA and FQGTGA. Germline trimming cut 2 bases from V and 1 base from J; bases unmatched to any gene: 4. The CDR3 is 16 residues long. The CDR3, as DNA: TGTGCCAGCAGCTTAGGGGGCGGGGGGGGCACAGATACGCAGTATTTT. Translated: CASSLGGGGGTDTQYF.

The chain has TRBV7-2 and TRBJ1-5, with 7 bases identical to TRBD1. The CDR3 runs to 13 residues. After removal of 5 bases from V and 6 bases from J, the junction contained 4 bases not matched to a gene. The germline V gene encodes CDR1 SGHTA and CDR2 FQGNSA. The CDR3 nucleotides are TGTGCCAGCAGCCAGGGGGGACTTCAGCCCCAGCATTTT. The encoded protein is CASSQGGLQPQHF.

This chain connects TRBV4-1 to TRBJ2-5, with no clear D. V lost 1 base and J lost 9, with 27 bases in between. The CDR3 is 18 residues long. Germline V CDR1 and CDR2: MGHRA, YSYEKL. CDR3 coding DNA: TGCGCCAGCAGCCAAGTCGTATCCCTGGGTCCGGCAAGGAGTCCCCAGTACTTC. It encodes CASSQVVSLGPARSPQYF.

For the CDR3, the DNA is TGTGCCAGCAGTTCGGGACAGGGGACTCTCTCTCAGCAGTTCTTC. Its translation is CASSSGQGTLSQQFF. The chain recombines TRBV6-5 with TRBJ2-1; TRBD1 matches at 10 bases. The CDR3 loop spans 15 amino acids. Trimming removed 4 bases from V and 11 bases from J; junction bases left unmatched: 11. Per germline, CDR1 MNHEY and CDR2 SVGAGI.

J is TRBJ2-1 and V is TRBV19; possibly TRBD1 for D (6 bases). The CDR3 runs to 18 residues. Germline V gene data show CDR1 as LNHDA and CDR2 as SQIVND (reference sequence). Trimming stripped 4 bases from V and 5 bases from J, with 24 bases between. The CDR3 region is CASSNSPIQGYLHNEQFF. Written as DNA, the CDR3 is TGTGCCAGTAGTAACTCACCAATCCAGGGGTATCTCCACAATGAGCAGTTCTTC.

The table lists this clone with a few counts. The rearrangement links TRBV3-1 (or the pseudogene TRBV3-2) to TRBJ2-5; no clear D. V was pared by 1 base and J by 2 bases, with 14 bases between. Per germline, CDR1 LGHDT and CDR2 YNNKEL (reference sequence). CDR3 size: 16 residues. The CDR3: CASSQGSPPRQETQYF. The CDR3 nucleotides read TGTGCCAGCAGCCAAGGGTCCCCCCCCAGACAAGAGACCCAGTACTTC.

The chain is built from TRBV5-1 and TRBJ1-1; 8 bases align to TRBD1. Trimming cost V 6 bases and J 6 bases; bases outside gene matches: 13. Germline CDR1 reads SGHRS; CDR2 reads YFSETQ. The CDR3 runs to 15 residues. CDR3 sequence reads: CASMIRGPRGAEAFF. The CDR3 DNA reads TGCGCCAGCATGATCAGGGGGCCCCGAGGCGCTGAAGCTTTCTTT.

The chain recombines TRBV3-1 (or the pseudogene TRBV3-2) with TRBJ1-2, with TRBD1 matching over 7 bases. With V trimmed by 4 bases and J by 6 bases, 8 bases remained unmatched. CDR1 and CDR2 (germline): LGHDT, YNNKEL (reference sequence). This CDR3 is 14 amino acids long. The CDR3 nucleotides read TGTGCCAGCAGCCGAAAGGGGGCGGGAAATGGCTACACCTTC. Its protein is CASSRKGAGNGYTF.

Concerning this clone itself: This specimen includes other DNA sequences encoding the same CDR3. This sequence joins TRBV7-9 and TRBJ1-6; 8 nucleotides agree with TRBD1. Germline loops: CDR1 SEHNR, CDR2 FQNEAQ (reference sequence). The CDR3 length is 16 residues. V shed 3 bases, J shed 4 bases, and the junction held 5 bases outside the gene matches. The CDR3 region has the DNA TGTGCCAGCAGCTTTGGACAGGGTTTTTATAATTCACCCCTCCACTTT. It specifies CASSFGQGFYNSPLHF.

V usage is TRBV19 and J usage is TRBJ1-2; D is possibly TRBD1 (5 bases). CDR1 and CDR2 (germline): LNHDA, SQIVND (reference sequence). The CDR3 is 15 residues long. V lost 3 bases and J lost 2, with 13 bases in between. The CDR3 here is CASSIDPGRNYGYTF. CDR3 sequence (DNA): TGTGCCAGTAGTATTGATCCGGGACGGAACTATGGCTACACCTTC. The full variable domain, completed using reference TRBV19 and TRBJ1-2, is DGGITQSPKYLFRKEGQNVTLSCEQNLNHDAMYWYRQDPGQGLRLIYYSQIVNDFQKGDIAEGYSVSREKKESFPLTVTSAQKNPTAFYLCASSIDPGRNYGYTFGSGTRLTVV.

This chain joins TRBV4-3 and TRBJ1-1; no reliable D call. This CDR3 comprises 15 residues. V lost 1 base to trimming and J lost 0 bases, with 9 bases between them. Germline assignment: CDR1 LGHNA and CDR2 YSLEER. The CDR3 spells CASSQGWQMNTEAFF. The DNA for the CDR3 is TGCGCCAGCAGCCAAGGTTGGCAAATGAACACTGAAGCTTTCTTT.

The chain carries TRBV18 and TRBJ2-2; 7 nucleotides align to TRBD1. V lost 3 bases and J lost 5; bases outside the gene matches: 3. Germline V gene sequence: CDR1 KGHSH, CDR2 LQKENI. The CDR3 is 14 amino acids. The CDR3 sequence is CASSPGQETGELFF. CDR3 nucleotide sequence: TGTGCCAGCTCACCCGGACAGGAGACCGGGGAGCTGTTTTTT.

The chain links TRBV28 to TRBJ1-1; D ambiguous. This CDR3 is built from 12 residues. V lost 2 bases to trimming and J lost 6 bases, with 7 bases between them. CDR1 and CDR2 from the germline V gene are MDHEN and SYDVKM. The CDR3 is CASSLARSEAFF. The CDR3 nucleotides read TGTGCCAGCAGTTTAGCAAGATCTGAAGCTTTCTTT.

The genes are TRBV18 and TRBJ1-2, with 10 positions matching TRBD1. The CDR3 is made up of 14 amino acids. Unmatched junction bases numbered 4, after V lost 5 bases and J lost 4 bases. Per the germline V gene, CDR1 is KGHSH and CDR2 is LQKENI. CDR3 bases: TGTGCCAGCTCATCGGACAGGGGGAGCTATGGCTACACCTTC. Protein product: CASSSDRGSYGYTF.